The TCR beta chain under discussion was sequenced for a study of T cell responses to AZD1222 COVID-19 vaccine. Overall study results and limits: Nearly half of the spike-specific TCRs reportedly recognize variant regions that carry no mutations. White British ancestry dominated among donors, who included more females, and clonal diversity was possibly underestimated. The number of AZD1222 recipients seropositive at baseline was only 5 to 7.

As to this clone: The antigen remains unidentified.

CDR1 is LGHDT and CDR2 is YNNKEL in the germline V gene (reference sequence). V gave up 5 bases and J gave up 6 bases, with 11 bases separating them. The CDR3 has 12 residues. Some clones are missing from TCRdb's copy, which holds only in-frame ones; the method was immunoSEQ multiplex PCR. The sample contains 150,000 to 200,000 clones, 94% of which appear only once. The TCR originated in an adult in good health. The source material was peripheral blood, sampled on day 0 of AZD1222 vaccination. The chain carries TRBV3-1 (or the pseudogene TRBV3-2) and TRBJ2-7, with D unclear. The CDR3 is CASSFTRSEQYF. The CDR3 bases are TGTGCCAGCAGCTTCACCAGGAGCGAGCAGTACTTC.